These 15 T cell receptor beta chains originate from one sample sequenced in a study of blood T cell repertoires in COVID-19. Produced via immunoSEQ multiplex PCR; TCRdb's table is partial and in-frame only. Of around 310,000 clones in the sample, just under 90% were seen once. The source material was PBMCs or T cells enriched from blood (not recorded which). These receptors came from a woman aged 25 to 39 who had recovered from COVID-19.

This chain links TRBV7-9 with TRBJ1-3; D is ambiguous. Per germline, CDR1 SEHNR and CDR2 FQNEAQ (reference sequence). The V end lost 1 base, the J end lost 4 bases, and 8 bases lay between the germline ends. The CDR3 is 14 amino acids. The CDR3 loop is CASSLGEGGNTIYF. For the CDR3, the DNA is TGTGCCAGCAGCTTAGGTGAGGGCGGAAACACCATATATTTT.

The V and J genes are TRBV28 and TRBJ2-3; 8 bases line up with TRBD2. In germline, CDR1 is MDHEN, CDR2 SYDVKM. Unmatched junction bases numbered 21, after V lost 7 bases and J lost 6 bases. The length of the CDR3 is 18 residues. The DNA for the CDR3 is TGTGCCAGCACCGGGCGAGGGTTAGCGGGACCCCCGGTCGATACGCAGTATTTT. It is translated as CASTGRGLAGPPVDTQYF.

V gene TRBV28 combines with J gene TRBJ2-2; tentatively, D is TRBD1 (6 bases). The V gene's germline CDR1 is MDHEN and CDR2 SYDVKM. V was clipped by 5 bases and J by 3 bases, with 10 bases between them. CDR3 length: 14 residues. CDR3 sequence reads: CASSADRDTGELFF. The CDR3 nucleotides read TGTGCCAGCAGTGCGGACAGAGACACCGGGGAGCTGTTTTTT.

This chain uses TRBV9 with TRBJ2-2; TRBD2 agrees at 10 bases. Germline loops: CDR1 SGDLS, CDR2 YYNGEE. The V segment lost 4 bases and the J segment 6 bases; nucleotides outside the gene matches: 12. The CDR3 runs to 17 residues. This chain's CDR3 is CASSLQLGLAPAGELFF. The CDR3 DNA sequence: TGTGCCAGCAGCCTTCAACTGGGACTAGCGCCCGCCGGGGAGCTGTTTTTT.

The CDR3 spells CASSLSDRDYEQYF. The CDR3 DNA sequence: TGTGCCAGCAGCTTATCGGACAGGGACTACGAGCAGTACTTC. The chain combines TRBV11-1 with TRBJ2-7; 8 bases map to TRBD1. J lost 3 bases, V lost 2 bases, and 3 bases had no gene match. The CDR3 has 14 residues. CDR1 SGHAT and CDR2 FQDESV come from the germline V gene (reference sequence). The complete variable domain, with remaining parts taken from reference TRBV11-1 and TRBJ2-7, reads EAEVAQSPRYKITEKSQAVAFWCDPISGHATLYWYRQILGQGPELLVQFQDESVVDDSQLPKDRFSAERLKGVDSTLKIQPAELGDSAMYLCASSLSDRDYEQYFGPGTRLTVT.

This chain links TRBV5-1 with TRBJ2-7; TRBD2 matches 9 bases. Germline V gene data show CDR1 as SGHRS and CDR2 as YFSETQ. This CDR3 has 15 amino acids. The V gene end was trimmed by 6 bases and the J gene end by 5 bases; junction bases not matched to a gene: 12. The CDR3, as DNA: TGCGCCAGCAAACCCTATAGCGGGAGCGGTAACGAGCAGTACTTC. Translated, it gives CASKPYSGSGNEQYF.

This clone was seen once. The chain is built from TRBV6-5 and TRBJ2-7; TRBD1 matches at 8 bases. Germline CDR1 is MNHEY and CDR2 is SVGAGI. The CDR3 consists of 15 residues. Germline trimming cut 5 bases from V and 1 base from J; bases unmatched to any gene: 7. CDR3 loop: CASSRPGQDSYEQYF. Here the CDR3 DNA reads TGTGCCAGCAGTAGACCGGGACAGGATTCCTACGAGCAGTACTTC.

The chain joins TRBV5-1 to TRBJ2-3, with D perhaps matching TRBD1 (5 bases). The CDR3 covers 13 residues. Trimming removed 4 bases from V and 6 bases from J, with 12 bases in between. From germline, CDR1 is SGHRS and CDR2 YFSETQ. CDR3 sequence: CASSLAGSDTQYF. For the CDR3, the DNA is TGCGCCAGCAGCCTTGCAGGGTCCGATACGCAGTATTTT. The full variable domain, its missing parts supplied by reference TRBV5-1 and TRBJ2-3, is KAGVTQTPRYLIKTRGQQVTLSCSPISGHRSVSWYQQTPGQGLQFLFEYFSETQRNKGNFPGRFSGRQFSNSRSEMNVSTLELGDSALYLCASSLAGSDTQYFGPGTRLTVL.

The chain uses TRBV4-1 and TRBJ2-7; tentative D call: TRBD2 (5 bases). CDR3 length equals 14 residues. V was pared by 0 bases and J by 5 bases, with 11 bases between. Germline V gives CDR1 MGHRA, CDR2 YSYEKL. CDR3 amino acids: CASSQDHRGHEQYF. CDR3 coding DNA: TGCGCCAGCAGCCAAGATCATCGAGGGCACGAGCAGTACTTC.

This clone showed up just once. The V call is TRBV18, the J call TRBJ1-3; D not certain. The germline V and J ends were trimmed by 3 bases and 1 base, with 13 bases remaining between them. Germline V gene data show CDR1 as KGHSH and CDR2 as LQKENI. The CDR3 sequence is 16 residues long. CDR3 bases: TGTGCCAGCTCACCTCCTAAACAGTCTTCTGGAAACACCATATATTTT. It yields the protein CASSPPKQSSGNTIYF.

The chain links TRBV7-9 to TRBJ1-1, with D unclear. Trimming removed 5 bases at V and 1 base at J, with 8 bases between. This CDR3 has 13 amino acids. The germline V gene has CDR1 SEHNR and CDR2 FQNEAQ (reference sequence). The CDR3 reads CASSVTENTEAFF. The CDR3 DNA reads as TGTGCCAGCAGCGTCACAGAGAACACTGAAGCTTTCTTT.

The rearrangement joins TRBV29-1 to TRBJ2-1; D perhaps matches TRBD1 (6 bases). The V end lost 3 bases, the J end lost 15 bases, and 21 bases lay between the germline ends. The germline CDR1 and CDR2 sequences are SQVTM and ANQGSEA. This CDR3 region has 13 residues. The CDR3 sequence is CSVEGIRDTPLFF. The DNA for the CDR3 is TGCAGCGTTGAGGGAATACGGGACACACCCTTGTTCTTC.

This clone was seen a few times. V is TRBV5-4 and J is TRBJ2-7; D gene unclear. V dropped 1 base and J dropped 3 bases, with 8 bases sitting between them. Germline lookup yields CDR1 SGHNT and CDR2 YYREEE (reference sequence). CDR3 length: 13 residues. CDR3 coding DNA: TGTGCCAGCAGCTTGTTCGAGAACTACGAGCAGTACTTC. This encodes CASSLFENYEQYF. The whole variable domain, filled in from reference TRBV5-4 and TRBJ2-7, reads ETGVTQSPTHLIKTRGQQVTLRCSSQSGHNTVSWYQQALGQGPQFIFQYYREEENGRGNFPPRFSGLQFPNYSSELNVNALELDDSALYLCASSLFENYEQYFGPGTRLTVT.

The chain joins TRBV5-1 to TRBJ1-1, with D unresolved. Germline assignment: CDR1 SGHRS and CDR2 YFSETQ. CDR3 length equals 11 residues. V lost 4 bases, J lost 7 bases, and 8 bases lay in between. CDR3 in DNA: TGCGCCAGCAGCGAGGCATTTGAAGCTTTCTTT. Residues: CASSEAFEAFF.

The rearrangement uses TRBV7-2 and TRBJ1-1, with D unclear. Trimming shortened V by 5 bases and J by 1 base, and 17 bases separated the two germline ends. Germline-derived CDR1 and CDR2 are SGHTA and FQGNSA. There are 16 residues in the CDR3. CDR3: CASSPKSTPRNTEAFF. The CDR3 DNA is TGTGCCAGCAGCCCAAAGTCCACGCCTAGGAACACTGAAGCTTTCTTT. Full variable domain (remainder filled in from reference TRBV7-2 and TRBJ1-1): GAGVSQSPSNKVTEKGKDVELRCDPISGHTALYWYRQSLGQGLEFLIYFQGNSAPDKSGLPSDRFSAERTGGSVSTLTIQRTQQEDSAVYLCASSPKSTPRNTEAFFGQGTRLTVV.